The 28 T cell receptor beta chains presented below share a single source sample, sequenced in a study of blood T cell repertoires in COVID-19. TCRdb's table, derived via immunoSEQ multiplex PCR, lists solely in-frame clones and lacks some. Of some 300,000 clones listed, around 87% were seen once; the top ten hold over 1%. Sequencing was carried out using peripheral blood. The receptors were sampled from a man between 65 and 79 years old with acute or convalescent COVID-19.

CDR3 protein: CASITEQNTEAFF. For the CDR3, the DNA is TGTGCCAGCATAACCGAACAGAACACTGAAGCTTTCTTT. J is TRBJ1-1 and V is TRBV6-5, with D unresolved. Trimming cost V 7 bases and J 1 base, with 10 bases left between them. The CDR3 totals 13 residues. CDR1 and CDR2 from the germline V gene are MNHEY and SVGAGI.

This chain uses TRBV7-7 with TRBJ1-6; D remains ambiguous. V gave up 4 bases and J gave up 9 bases, with 19 bases separating them. Germline V gene data show CDR1 as SSHAT and CDR2 as FNYEAQ (reference sequence). The CDR3 is 16 residues long. CDR3 in DNA: TGTGCCAGCAGCTCGGCGGGATTTTTGGGAGCTTCACCCCTCCACTTT. Encoded protein: CASSSAGFLGASPLHF.

This chain uses TRBV5-1 with TRBJ2-2; unclear D gene. V was pared by 0 bases and J by 1 base, with 4 bases between. This CDR3 has 14 amino acids. The germline gives CDR1 SGHRS, CDR2 YFSETQ. The CDR3 bases are TGCGCCAGCAGCTTGGCCGTGAACACCGGGGAGCTGTTTTTT. It encodes CASSLAVNTGELFF.

This sequence joins TRBV30 and TRBJ2-3, with D hard to call. Between the trimmed V and J ends, which lost 0 bases and 1 base, there was a span of 8 bases. Germline V CDR1 and CDR2: GTSNPN, SVGIG (reference sequence). This CDR3 spans 14 amino acids. CDR3 sequence (DNA): TGTGCCTGGAGTGTCGCCAGCGGCACAGATACGCAGTATTTT. Protein: CAWSVASGTDTQYF.

This clone was detected only once. Other DNA sequences of this sample code for an identical CDR3. The chain is built from TRBV5-1 and TRBJ2-3, with 9 bases that match TRBD2. V was clipped by 3 bases and J by 1 base; unmatched bases: 0. The CDR3 consists of 14 residues. Germline lookup yields CDR1 SGHRS and CDR2 YFSETQ. The CDR3 here is CASSSSGGTDTQYF. The CDR3 nucleotides read TGCGCCAGCAGCTCTAGCGGGGGCACAGATACGCAGTATTTT.

The chain couples TRBV29-1 to TRBJ2-2; D may be TRBD2 (5 bases). This CDR3 is built from 14 residues. CDR1 and CDR2 (germline): SQVTM, ANQGSEA. The ends were cut back, 4 bases at V and 0 bases at J, with 9 bases in the middle. CDR3 in DNA: TGCAGCGTTGGCCTAGCTTCGAACACCGGGGAGCTGTTTTTT. Its protein product is CSVGLASNTGELFF.

This chain connects TRBV7-2 to TRBJ2-7; 8 bases map to TRBD1. The CDR3 loop spans 14 amino acids. The germline V gene has CDR1 SGHTA and CDR2 FQGNSA. The trim removed 5 bases at V and 3 bases at J, leaving 6 bases unmatched. CDR3 loop: CASSRGTGDYEQYF. In DNA, the CDR3 is TGTGCCAGCAGCCGGGGGACAGGAGACTACGAGCAGTACTTC. Looking up the rest from reference TRBV7-2 and TRBJ2-7 gives the full variable domain: GAGVSQSPSNKVTEKGKDVELRCDPISGHTALYWYRQSLGQGLEFLIYFQGNSAPDKSGLPSDRFSAERTGGSVSTLTIQRTQQEDSAVYLCASSRGTGDYEQYFGPGTRLTVT.

The chain joins TRBV19 to TRBJ1-6; the D is unclear. In germline, CDR1 is LNHDA, CDR2 SQIVND (reference sequence). There are 14 residues in the CDR3. Trimming stripped 4 bases from V and 9 bases from J, with 13 bases between. For the CDR3, the DNA is TGTGCCAGTAGTACGCGGGAGGTGTCTTCACCCCTCCACTTT. This sequence encodes CASSTREVSSPLHF.

V is TRBV19 and J is TRBJ2-1, with TRBD2 identical over 10 bases. Germline trimming cut 6 bases from V and 4 bases from J; bases unmatched to any gene: 12. Germline lookup yields CDR1 LNHDA and CDR2 SQIVND (reference sequence). CDR3 length: 17 residues. CDR3 nucleotide sequence: TGTGCCAGTAGCCGATTCCCCGGACTAGCGGCTTACAATGAGCAGTTCTTC. Translated: CASSRFPGLAAYNEQFF.

The rearrangement links TRBV5-6 to TRBJ1-5; 7 bases map to TRBD1. The junction had 7 bases not matched to a gene; V was cut back by 2 bases and J by 2 bases. Germline loops: CDR1 SGHDT, CDR2 YYEEEE. The CDR3 sequence is 16 residues long. The CDR3 bases are TGTGCCAGCAGCTTCAACCGGGACAGTGGCAATCAGCCCCAGCATTTT. Its translation: CASSFNRDSGNQPQHF.

The V and J genes are TRBV7-2 and TRBJ2-7; no firm D call. This CDR3 comprises 15 residues. Trimming took off 1 base at V and 2 bases at J, with 12 bases between the two ends. Germline V gives CDR1 SGHTA, CDR2 FQGNSA. For the CDR3, the DNA is TGTGCCAGCAGCTTAGATTCAGGAACCACCTACGAGCAGTACTTC. This sequence encodes CASSLDSGTTYEQYF. Drawing the rest from reference TRBV7-2 and TRBJ2-7, the complete variable domain is GAGVSQSPSNKVTEKGKDVELRCDPISGHTALYWYRQSLGQGLEFLIYFQGNSAPDKSGLPSDRFSAERTGGSVSTLTIQRTQQEDSAVYLCASSLDSGTTYEQYFGPGTRLTVT.

V gene TRBV7-2 combines with J gene TRBJ2-7, with TRBD2 identical over 8 bases. The junction had 7 bases not matched to a gene; V was cut back by 3 bases and J by 3 bases. This CDR3 is 15 amino acids long. Germline V CDR1 and CDR2: SGHTA, FQGNSA. The CDR3 loop reads CASSFSHSGSYEQYF. CDR3 bases: TGTGCCAGCAGCTTTTCCCACAGCGGGAGCTACGAGCAGTACTTC.

The chain is built from TRBV7-2 and TRBJ1-5; 7 bases align to TRBD1. The CDR3 is 15 amino acids. V dropped 1 base and J dropped 9; count of bases not matched to a gene: 9. CDR1 is SGHTA, CDR2 FQGNSA, per germline. The CDR3 spells CASSLVIGQGVPQHF. In DNA, the CDR3 is TGTGCCAGCAGCTTAGTTATAGGGCAGGGGGTGCCCCAGCATTTT.

The chain joins TRBV27 to TRBJ1-1; a weak D match, TRBD1 (6 bases). This CDR3 spans 13 amino acids. Germline CDR1 reads MNHEY; CDR2 reads SMNVEV (reference sequence). With 8 bases removed from V and 2 bases from J, the gap between germline ends came to 12 bases. The CDR3 is CASGGASNTEAFF. The CDR3 DNA reads TGTGCCAGCGGGGGGGCCTCCAACACTGAAGCTTTCTTT.

This chain joins TRBV27 and TRBJ2-7; 11 bases fit TRBD1. The trim removed 7 bases at V and 3 bases at J, leaving 8 bases unmatched. The length of the CDR3 is 15 residues. CDR1 and CDR2 (germline): MNHEY, SMNVEV (reference sequence). The CDR3 region is CASTRGQGASYEQYF. CDR3 DNA sequence: TGTGCCAGCACCCGCGGACAGGGGGCGAGCTACGAGCAGTACTTC.

This chain connects TRBV10-1 to TRBJ2-7; 9 bases agree with TRBD1. Trimming removed 0 bases from V and 7 bases from J; junction bases left unmatched: 10. Germline assignment: CDR1 WNHNN and CDR2 SYGVQD (reference sequence). This CDR3 comprises 16 residues. The CDR3 protein is CASSESNPRTGEEQYF. The CDR3 DNA sequence: TGCGCCAGCAGTGAGTCGAACCCCAGGACAGGGGAAGAGCAGTACTTC.

The chain couples TRBV6-2 or TRBV6-3 to TRBJ1-1; TRBD1 might be the D (6 bases). Per germline, CDR1 MNHEY and CDR2 SVGEGT. Trimming took off 2 bases at V and 11 bases at J, with 15 bases between the two ends. The CDR3 contains 13 residues. The chain's CDR3 is CASSYPQGRDAFF. In DNA form, the CDR3 reads TGTGCCAGCAGTTACCCTCAGGGGAGGGACGCTTTCTTT.

This chain connects TRBV7-8 to TRBJ1-4; D unclear. In germline, CDR1 is SGHVS, CDR2 FQNEAQ. The CDR3 has 14 residues. Trimming took 1 base from V and 8 from J, leaving 11 bases between them. In DNA form, the CDR3 reads TGTGCCAGCAGCTTAGGGTGGGCAGACGAAAAACTGTTTTTT. It specifies CASSLGWADEKLFF.

This chain links TRBV6-5 with TRBJ2-7; a weak D match, TRBD1 (6 bases). CDR3 length equals 12 residues. V gave up 6 bases and J gave up 6 bases, with 12 bases separating them. The germline gives CDR1 MNHEY, CDR2 SVGAGI. The CDR3 nucleotides read TGTGCCAGCAGGGGGACGGACAGCGAGCAGTACTTC. Its translation is CASRGTDSEQYF.

The table lists this clone with a count of one. The V gene is TRBV12-2, the J gene TRBJ1-2; the table's D gene call, TRBD1, was not cross checked with the DNA. TRBV12-2 is flagged as a pseudogene. There are 17 residues in the CDR3. CDR3 DNA: TGTGCAAGTCGCTTCATCCGGGACACACGATATAGCTATGGCTACACCTTC. Its translation: CASRFIRDTRYSYGYTF.

The chain joins TRBV10-3 to TRBJ1-5; D is unresolved. CDR3 length: 16 amino acids. Trimming left V 2 bases short and J 5 bases short, with 16 bases between. Germline values: CDR1 ENHRY, CDR2 SYGVKD. CDR3 sequence (DNA): TGTGCCATCAGTGAGACATCTACCGGGTCACATCAGCCCCAGCATTTT. Protein product: CAISETSTGSHQPQHF.

This clone was seen just once. The chain recombines TRBV30 with TRBJ2-3; TRBD2 aligns across 9 bases. The CDR3 is 19 residues long. After removal of 0 bases from V and 0 bases from J, the junction contained 13 bases not matched to a gene. The germline V gene has CDR1 GTSNPN and CDR2 SVGIG (reference sequence). In DNA, the CDR3 is TGTGCCTGGAGTGTAGACAGGGTTGTTAGCGGGAGCAGCACAGATACGCAGTATTTT. This gives the protein CAWSVDRVVSGSSTDTQYF.

This chain connects TRBV5-1 to TRBJ2-2; TRBD1 is a possible D gene (6 bases). With 1 base removed from V and 5 bases from J, the gap between germline ends came to 15 bases. Germline V gene data show CDR1 as SGHRS and CDR2 as YFSETQ. This CDR3 is 16 amino acids long. The CDR3 nucleotides are TGCGCCAGCAGCTTGAATTCAGGGGAGTTTACCGGGGAGCTGTTTTTT. The encoded protein is CASSLNSGEFTGELFF.

This clone came up once. This chain links TRBV4-1 with TRBJ1-2; D is ambiguous. The germline CDR1 and CDR2 sequences are MGHRA and YSYEKL. Trimming pared 4 bases from V and 4 bases from J, leaving 16 bases between. CDR3 length: 15 amino acids. The CDR3 DNA reads TGCGCCAGCAGCCCGGAGCAGACTACGTTCTATGGCTACACCTTC. Encoded protein: CASSPEQTTFYGYTF.

The rearrangement uses TRBV28 and TRBJ2-7; a weak D match, TRBD2 (7 bases). The CDR3 totals 14 residues. The V gene's germline CDR1 is MDHEN and CDR2 SYDVKM. V was cut by 11 bases and J by 5 bases, with 22 bases left in between. CDR3: CALAGGGARNEQYF. In DNA form, the CDR3 reads TGTGCCTTAGCCGGTGGGGGGGCGCGCAACGAGCAGTACTTC.

The chain recombines TRBV5-6 with TRBJ1-5; 12 positions match TRBD1. With 0 bases clipped from V and 9 bases from J, the junction kept 7 bases outside the gene matches. The CDR3 loop spans 16 amino acids. Germline V gives CDR1 SGHDT, CDR2 YYEEEE. CDR3: CASSLAGTGGRRPQHF. The CDR3 DNA is TGTGCCAGCAGCTTGGCCGGGACAGGGGGCCGACGGCCCCAGCATTTT.

The genes are TRBV7-2 and TRBJ1-5; no definite D call. CDR1 is SGHTA and CDR2 is FQGNSA in the germline V gene. The CDR3 runs 13 residues. The V end was cut by 5 bases, the J end by 4 bases, with 9 bases between. The CDR3 DNA is TGTGCCAGCAGCCTGAGACTTAATCAGCCCCAGCATTTT. This encodes CASSLRLNQPQHF. The full variable domain, rest sourced from reference TRBV7-2 and TRBJ1-5, is GAGVSQSPSNKVTEKGKDVELRCDPISGHTALYWYRQSLGQGLEFLIYFQGNSAPDKSGLPSDRFSAERTGGSVSTLTIQRTQQEDSAVYLCASSLRLNQPQHFGDGTRLSIL.

The V and J genes are TRBV6-5 and TRBJ2-7; possible D gene TRBD2, 6 bases. This CDR3 region has 14 residues. Germline-derived CDR1 and CDR2 are MNHEY and SVGAGI. V lost 0 bases and J 4 bases, leaving 10 bases between the germline ends. CDR3 protein: CASSYSGSGYEQYF. The CDR3 DNA is TGTGCCAGCAGTTACTCCGGGAGTGGGTACGAGCAGTACTTC.